The clone carrying this T cell receptor (beta chain) came up once. Its antigen remains unknown. Germline V gene lookup returns CDR1 LNHNV and CDR2 YYDKDF (reference sequence). CDR3 size: 15 residues. Losses at the gene ends were 2 bases for V and 2 bases for J; bases not matched to a gene: 2. The data derive from a study of vaccination effects on CD4 cells after COVID-19. Overall study: After the second dose, samples were taken at median day 72.

Prior to sequencing, the ViraFEST assay stimulated PBMC with viral peptide pools, which expanded the antigen-specific CD4+ T cells. Subsequent to a culture period of more than 8 days, CD4+ T cells were isolated. PCR-confirmed SARS-CoV-2 infection occurred in the person between March and December 2020. Participants were given two doses of BNT162b2 or mRNA-1273 vaccine. Wells each received some 2.2 million PBMC, cultured with around 9.3 IU/ml IL-2 and roughly 9.8 ug/ml peptides. Clones were read by immunoSEQ multiplex PCR, and TCRdb kept only the in-frame ones, dropping some. Here the sample spans around 12,000 clones, 73% being singletons.

The specimen was CD4+ T cells from PBMCs cultured with HCoV-NL63 spike peptides, collected after COVID-19 vaccination. The rearrangement links TRBV15 to TRBJ2-7; 11 bases align to TRBD1. The sequence was obtained from a human donor who had a prior SARS-CoV-2 infection. The CDR3 sequence is CATSRRTGGAYEQYF. The CDR3 nucleotides are TGTGCCACCAGCAGAAGGACAGGGGGCGCCTACGAGCAGTACTTC.